The following is a TCR beta chain sequence with its context. Antigen specificity is unknown. This sample was taken from a study of beta chain features in type 1 diabetes. Study-level results: Among patients, naive, central memory and Treg TCRB repertoires appeared more similar than among healthy donors. There was a moderate but significant shortening of TCRB CDR3s in all four CD4+ subsets of Type 1 diabetes patients.

cDNA synthesis used the whole RNA isolate, giving expressed TCRB sequences. Assay: immunoSEQ multiplex PCR; the TCRdb copy retains only in-frame clones and omits some. The table shows approximately 250,000 clones, with 24% occurring only once. CD4+ naive, central memory, regulatory and stem cell-like memory subsets were isolated by sorting on CD45RO/CCR7/CD25/CD127/CD95/CD27. This clonotype was sampled from a woman in her 30s with type 1 diabetes. Sequenced: naive CD4+ T cells from blood.

CDR3 in amino acids: CASLRWQPEEAFF. The CDR3 DNA reads TGTGCCAGCCTTCGATGGCAGCCCGAGGAGGCTTTCTTT. This rearrangement joins TRBV2 to TRBJ1-1, with D hard to call. Trimming left V 8 bases short and J 11 bases short, with 21 bases between. There are 13 residues in the CDR3. Germline lookup yields CDR1 SNHLY and CDR2 FYNNEI.